The text below deals with one TCR beta chain. The germline gene is not matched at one end of the junction; a read error may be the cause. This CDR3 is built from 17 residues. CDR1 is SEHNR and CDR2 is FQNEAQ in the germline V gene (reference sequence). These data belong to a study of blood T cell repertoires in COVID-19. Study details: Acute-phase and convalescent COVID-19 samples originated in the United States, Italy and Spain. T cells, B-cell-depleted T cells, or PBMCs supplied cDNA or gDNA.

Study processing details: Reference gene primer amplification gave nucleated cell count estimates. Repertoires were generated with immunoSEQ multiplex PCR, while TCRdb's copy carries only in-frame clones and drops some. That table is the source of V, J and clone size, and D and trimming were worked out from the DNA. The sample records more than 140,000 clones, more than 70% being singletons. The TCR comes from a woman aged 60-75 years with acute or convalescent COVID-19. The chain is built from TRBV7-9 and TRBJ2-7; the D gene is possibly TRBD1 (5 bases). Sequenced sample: peripheral blood. The CDR3 here is CASSPQPGRTTSYEQYF. The DNA of the CDR3 is TGTGCCAGCAGCCCTCAGCCGGGCCGGACAACATCCTACGAGCAGTACTTT.